The entry that follows covers one T cell receptor beta chain sequence. What it binds is unknown. Time point: cycle 4 day 1 (C4D1), after more than five weeks of nivolumab. Each patient relapsed following autologous stem cell transplantation, and prior brentuximab vedotin exposure differed. The data stem from a study of PD-1 blockade in classical Hodgkin lymphoma. Study conclusions and caveats: As was reported, newly diagnosed patients showed lower baseline TCR diversity than healthy donors did. TCR diversity rose significantly by C4D1 in CD4+ but not CD8+ cells. Differences between repertoires have undefined causes, possibly disease activity or prior therapy.

Sequenced by immunoSEQ multiplex PCR; TCRdb stores in-frame clones only, minus some. There are approximately 49,000 clones in the sample; 70% to 80% occur only once, and about 20% lies in the top ten. The CDR3 is 14 residues long. Germline V lookup: CDR1 MNHEY, CDR2 SMNVEV (reference sequence). V was clipped by 3 bases and J by 6 bases, with 9 bases between them. Sequences were derived from peripheral blood mononuclear cells (PBMCs), sampled before the fourth cycle of nivolumab. The origin of this receptor is a human donor with classical Hodgkin lymphoma. The rearrangement joins TRBV27 to TRBJ1-6; D might be TRBD1 (5 bases). The CDR3 DNA sequence: TGTGCCAGCAGTTTTTTGGGGGTTAATTCACCCCTCCACTTT. Translation: CASSFLGVNSPLHF.